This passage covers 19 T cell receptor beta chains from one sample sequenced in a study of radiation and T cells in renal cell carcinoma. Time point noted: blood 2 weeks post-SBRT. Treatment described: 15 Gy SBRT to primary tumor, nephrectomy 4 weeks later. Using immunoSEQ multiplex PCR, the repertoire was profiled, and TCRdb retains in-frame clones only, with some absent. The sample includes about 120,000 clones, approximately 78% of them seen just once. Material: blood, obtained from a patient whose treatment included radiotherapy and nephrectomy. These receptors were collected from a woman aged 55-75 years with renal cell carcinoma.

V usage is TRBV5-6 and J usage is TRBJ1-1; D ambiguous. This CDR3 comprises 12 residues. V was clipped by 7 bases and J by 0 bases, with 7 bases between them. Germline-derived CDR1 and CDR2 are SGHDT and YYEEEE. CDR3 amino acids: CASGRLNTEAFF. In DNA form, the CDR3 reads TGTGCCAGCGGCAGGTTGAACACTGAAGCTTTCTTT. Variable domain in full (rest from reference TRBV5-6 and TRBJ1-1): DAGVTQSPTHLIKTRGQQVTLRCSPKSGHDTVSWYQQALGQGPQFIFQYYEEEERQRGNFPDRFSGHQFPNYSSELNVNALLLGDSALYLCASGRLNTEAFFGQGTRLTVV.

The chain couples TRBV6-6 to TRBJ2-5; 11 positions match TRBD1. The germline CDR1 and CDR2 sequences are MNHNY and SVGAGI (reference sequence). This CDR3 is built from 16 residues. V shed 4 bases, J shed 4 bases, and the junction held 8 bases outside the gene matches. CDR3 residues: CASSSVTGTGGETQYF. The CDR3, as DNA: TGTGCCAGCAGTTCCGTAACCGGGACAGGGGGAGAGACCCAGTACTTC.

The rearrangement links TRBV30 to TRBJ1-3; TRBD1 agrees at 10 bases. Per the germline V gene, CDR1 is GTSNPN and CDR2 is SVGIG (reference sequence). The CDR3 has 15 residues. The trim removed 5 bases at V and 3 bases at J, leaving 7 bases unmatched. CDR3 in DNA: TGTGCCTGGGCCCCCGGGACAGGGGTTGGAAACACCATATATTTT. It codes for CAWAPGTGVGNTIYF.

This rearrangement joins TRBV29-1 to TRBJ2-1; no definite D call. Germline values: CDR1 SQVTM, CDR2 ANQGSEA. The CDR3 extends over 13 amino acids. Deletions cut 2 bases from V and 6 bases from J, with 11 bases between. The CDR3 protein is CSVEPPGRNEQFF. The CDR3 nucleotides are TGCAGCGTTGAACCCCCAGGTCGCAATGAGCAGTTCTTC.

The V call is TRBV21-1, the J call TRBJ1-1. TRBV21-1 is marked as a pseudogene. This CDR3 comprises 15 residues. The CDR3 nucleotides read TGTGCCTCTGGGGGAGAGGGGGGAACTTACACTGAAGCTTTCTTT. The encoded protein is CASGGEGGTYTEAFF.

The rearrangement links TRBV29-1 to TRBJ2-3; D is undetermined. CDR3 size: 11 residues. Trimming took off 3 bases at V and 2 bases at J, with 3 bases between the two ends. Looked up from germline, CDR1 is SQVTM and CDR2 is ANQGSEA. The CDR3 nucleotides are TGCAGCGTTGATACCACAGATACGCAGTATTTT. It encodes CSVDTTDTQYF.

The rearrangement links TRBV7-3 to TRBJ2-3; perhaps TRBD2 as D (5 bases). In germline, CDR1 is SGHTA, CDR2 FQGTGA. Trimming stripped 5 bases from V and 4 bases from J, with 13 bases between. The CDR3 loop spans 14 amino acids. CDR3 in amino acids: CASSPVVGADTQYF. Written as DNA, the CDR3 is TGTGCCAGCAGCCCCGTTGTCGGGGCAGATACGCAGTATTTT.

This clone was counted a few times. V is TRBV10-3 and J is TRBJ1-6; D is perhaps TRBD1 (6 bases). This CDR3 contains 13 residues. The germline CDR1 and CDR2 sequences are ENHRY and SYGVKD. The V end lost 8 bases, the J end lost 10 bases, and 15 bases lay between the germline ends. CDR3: CAIRPDRQSPLHF. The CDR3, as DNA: TGTGCCATCCGCCCGGACAGACAATCACCCCTCCACTTT.

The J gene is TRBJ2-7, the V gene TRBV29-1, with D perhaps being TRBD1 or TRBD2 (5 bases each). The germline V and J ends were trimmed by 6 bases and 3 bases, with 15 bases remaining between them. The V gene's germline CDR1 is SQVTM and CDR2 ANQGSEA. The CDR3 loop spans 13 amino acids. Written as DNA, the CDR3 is TGCAGCGTGAGGGAGACAGATCACTACGAGCAGTACTTC. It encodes CSVRETDHYEQYF.

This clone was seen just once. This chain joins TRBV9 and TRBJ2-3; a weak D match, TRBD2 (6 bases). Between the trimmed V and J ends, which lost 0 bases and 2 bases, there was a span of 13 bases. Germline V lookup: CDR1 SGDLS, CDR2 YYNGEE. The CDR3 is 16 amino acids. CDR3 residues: CASSVGSAGNTDTQYF. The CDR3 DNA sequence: TGTGCCAGCAGCGTAGGCTCGGCGGGAAACACAGATACGCAGTATTTT.

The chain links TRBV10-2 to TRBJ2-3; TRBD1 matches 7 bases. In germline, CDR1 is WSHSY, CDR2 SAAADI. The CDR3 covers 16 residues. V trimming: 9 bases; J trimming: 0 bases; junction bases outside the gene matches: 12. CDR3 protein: CARAGTDYPSTDTQYF. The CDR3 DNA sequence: TGCGCCAGGGCCGGGACAGACTACCCTAGCACAGATACGCAGTATTTT.

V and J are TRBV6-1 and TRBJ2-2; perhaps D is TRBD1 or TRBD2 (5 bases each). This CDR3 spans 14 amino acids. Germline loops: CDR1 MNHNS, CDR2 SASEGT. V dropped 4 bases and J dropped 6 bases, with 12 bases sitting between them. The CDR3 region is CASSVPGAPGELFF. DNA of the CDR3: TGTGCCAGCAGTGTTCCCGGGGCCCCCGGGGAGCTGTTTTTT.

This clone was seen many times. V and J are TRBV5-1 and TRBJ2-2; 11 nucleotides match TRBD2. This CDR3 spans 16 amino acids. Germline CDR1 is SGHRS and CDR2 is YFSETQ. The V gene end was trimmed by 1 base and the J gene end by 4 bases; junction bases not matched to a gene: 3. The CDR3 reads CASSLSGLAVTGELFF. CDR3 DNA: TGCGCCAGCAGCTTGTCGGGACTAGCGGTCACCGGGGAGCTGTTTTTT.

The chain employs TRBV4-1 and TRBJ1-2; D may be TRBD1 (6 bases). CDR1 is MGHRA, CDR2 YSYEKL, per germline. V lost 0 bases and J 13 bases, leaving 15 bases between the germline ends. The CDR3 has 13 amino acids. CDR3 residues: CASSQDGGHDGTF. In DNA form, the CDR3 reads TGCGCCAGCAGCCAAGATGGGGGCCACGACGGCACCTTC.

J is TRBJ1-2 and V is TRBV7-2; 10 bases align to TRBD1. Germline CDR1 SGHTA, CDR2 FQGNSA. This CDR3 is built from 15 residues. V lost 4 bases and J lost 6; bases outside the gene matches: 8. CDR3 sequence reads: CASSSRQGAWDGYTF. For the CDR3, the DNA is TGTGCCAGCAGCTCTAGACAGGGGGCGTGGGATGGCTACACCTTC.

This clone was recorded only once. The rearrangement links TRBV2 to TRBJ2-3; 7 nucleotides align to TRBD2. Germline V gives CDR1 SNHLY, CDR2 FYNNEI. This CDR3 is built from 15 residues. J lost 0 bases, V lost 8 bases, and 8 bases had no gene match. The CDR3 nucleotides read TGTGCCAGCCACAGTCTAGCGGTGAGCACAGATACGCAGTATTTT. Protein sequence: CASHSLAVSTDTQYF.

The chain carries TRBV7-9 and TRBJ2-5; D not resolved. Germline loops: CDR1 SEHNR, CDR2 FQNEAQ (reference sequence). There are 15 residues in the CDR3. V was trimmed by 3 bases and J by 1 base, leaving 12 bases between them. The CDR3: CASSFKAGLQETQYF. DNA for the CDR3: TGTGCCAGCAGCTTCAAAGCAGGCCTCCAAGAGACCCAGTACTTC.

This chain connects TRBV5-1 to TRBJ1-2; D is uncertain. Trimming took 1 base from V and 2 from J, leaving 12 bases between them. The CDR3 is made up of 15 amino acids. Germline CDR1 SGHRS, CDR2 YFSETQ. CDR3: CASSLSRDSNYGYTF. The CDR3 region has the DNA TGCGCCAGCAGCTTGTCACGTGACTCAAACTATGGCTACACCTTC.

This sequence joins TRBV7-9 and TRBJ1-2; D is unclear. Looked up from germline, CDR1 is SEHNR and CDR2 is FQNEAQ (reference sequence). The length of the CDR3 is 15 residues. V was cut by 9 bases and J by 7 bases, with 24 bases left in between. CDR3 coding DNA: TGTGCCAGTAATATTCTGGCGGTACATAAGGGTGGCTACACCTTC. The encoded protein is CASNILAVHKGGYTF.